This passage covers 19 T cell receptor beta chains from one sample sequenced in a study of regulatory dendritic cells for organ transplantation. CFSE-labeled sorted T cells met regulatory or mature dendritic cells for around five days. Antigen specificity for these receptors is unknown. Only in-frame clones appear in the TCRdb table, and some are missing; sequencing was by immunoSEQ multiplex PCR. The repertoire includes around 8,000 clones, roughly two thirds of them detected once, and about 3.5% sits in the top ten. What was sequenced was memory CD4+ T cells from blood cultured with dendritic cells. As for subset: CD45RO+ memory T cells. These receptor sequences come from a human donor in good health.

The chain has TRBV19 and TRBJ1-5, with 7 positions matching TRBD1. This CDR3 has 18 residues. The J segment lost 3 bases and the V segment lost 0 bases, leaving 11 bases of the junction unmatched. The V gene's germline CDR1 is LNHDA and CDR2 SQIVND (reference sequence). Written as DNA, the CDR3 is TGTGCCAGTAGTATAGATCTCCGGACAGGTGTTGCCAATCAGCCCCAGCATTTT. It is translated as CASSIDLRTGVANQPQHF.

By share, this clone ranks as medium-sized (0.01 to 0.1%). The chain joins TRBV5-6 to TRBJ2-1; 8 nucleotides line up with TRBD2. Germline trimming cut 5 bases from V and 9 bases from J; bases unmatched to any gene: 16. The CDR3 is 16 residues long. CDR1 and CDR2 (germline): SGHDT, YYEEEE. The CDR3 DNA sequence: TGTGCCAGCAGGCCTCGAGGAACCAGCGGGGGCGGTGAGCAGTTCTTC. This sequence encodes CASRPRGTSGGGEQFF.

The chain uses TRBV7-6 and TRBJ2-2, with a possible D match to TRBD2 (6 bases). In germline, CDR1 is SGHVS, CDR2 FNYEAQ. Trimming took 1 base from V and 5 from J, leaving 17 bases between them. This CDR3 region has 17 residues. The CDR3 loop is CASSLDISSAGTGELFF. For the CDR3, the DNA is TGTGCCAGCAGCTTAGATATCTCCTCCGCGGGGACCGGGGAGCTGTTTTTT.

There are a few counts of this clone. This chain joins TRBV6-6 and TRBJ2-1, with D tentatively TRBD2 (6 bases). Looked up from germline, CDR1 is MNHNY and CDR2 is SVGAGI (reference sequence). V lost 8 bases and J lost 5, with 13 bases in between. The CDR3 sequence is 13 residues long. CDR3 protein: CASRDSGNNEQFF. The CDR3 coding sequence is TGTGCCAGCCGGGACTCCGGGAACAATGAGCAGTTCTTC.

This clone qualifies as medium-sized. This chain connects TRBV5-1 to TRBJ1-4, with D possibly being TRBD1 (5 bases). CDR1 is SGHRS, CDR2 YFSETQ, per germline. The CDR3 spans 15 residues. Trimming took off 0 bases at V and 6 bases at J, with 12 bases between the two ends. CDR3 sequence (DNA): TGCGCCAGCAGCTTGGGTGCAGGGAACGATGAAAAACTGTTTTTT. As protein: CASSLGAGNDEKLFF. Full variable domain (rest looked up from reference TRBV5-1 and TRBJ1-4): KAGVTQTPRYLIKTRGQQVTLSCSPISGHRSVSWYQQTPGQGLQFLFEYFSETQRNKGNFPGRFSGRQFSNSRSEMNVSTLELGDSALYLCASSLGAGNDEKLFFGSGTQLSVL.

The genes are TRBV29-1 and TRBJ2-2, with D tentatively TRBD1 (6 bases). CDR1 SQVTM and CDR2 ANQGSEA come from the germline V gene. The CDR3 totals 15 residues. V lost 7 bases to trimming and J lost 6 bases, with 21 bases between them. This CDR3 is CSAMPSQGSAGELFF. The CDR3 DNA reads as TGCAGCGCTATGCCGTCTCAGGGGTCGGCCGGGGAGCTGTTTTTT.

The V and J genes are TRBV5-1 and TRBJ1-1; TRBD1 matches 7 bases. Per germline, CDR1 SGHRS and CDR2 YFSETQ. Losses at the gene ends were 7 bases for V and 0 bases for J; bases not matched to a gene: 3. This CDR3 is built from 13 residues. The CDR3 reads CASGTDMNTEAFF. The CDR3 DNA sequence: TGCGCCAGCGGGACAGACATGAACACTGAAGCTTTCTTT.

This clone showed up just a few times. This chain joins TRBV7-9 and TRBJ1-6; TRBD1 might be the D (5 bases). V shed 4 bases and J shed 7 bases, with 8 bases lying between them. This CDR3 contains 13 residues. The germline CDR1 and CDR2 sequences are SEHNR and FQNEAQ (reference sequence). DNA of the CDR3: TGTGCCAGCAGCTCGACAGCCAATTCACCCCTCCACTTT. This sequence encodes CASSSTANSPLHF.

The chain combines TRBV5-1 with TRBJ2-7; D is perhaps TRBD2 (7 bases). Looked up from germline, CDR1 is SGHRS and CDR2 is YFSETQ. The CDR3 spans 15 residues. V lost 4 bases and J 5 bases, leaving 19 bases between the germline ends. CDR3 DNA sequence: TGCGCCAGCAGCGTTTTGGGCGGGGGCGGTGACGAGCAGTACTTC. This gives the protein CASSVLGGGGDEQYF.

This rearrangement joins TRBV5-4 to TRBJ2-7, with unresolved D. The germline CDR1 and CDR2 sequences are SGHNT and YYREEE (reference sequence). V was shortened by 3 bases and J by 4 bases, with 8 bases between the two germline ends. This CDR3 comprises 12 residues. The CDR3 spells CASSSNQYEQYF. CDR3 DNA sequence: TGTGCCAGCAGCTCAAACCAGTACGAGCAGTACTTC. Based on the CDR3 plus reference TRBV5-4 and TRBJ2-7, the full variable domain is ETGVTQSPTHLIKTRGQQVTLRCSSQSGHNTVSWYQQALGQGPQFIFQYYREEENGRGNFPPRFSGLQFPNYSSELNVNALELDDSALYLCASSSNQYEQYFGPGTRLTVT.

The chain carries TRBV6-4 and TRBJ1-5; a possible D gene is TRBD1 (5 bases). Germline CDR1 reads MRHNA; CDR2 reads SNTAGT. The CDR3 runs to 16 residues. Trimming took off 2 bases at V and 7 bases at J, with 18 bases between the two ends. The CDR3 DNA follows: TGTGCCAGCAGTGACCCTGAACAGGCACGGGGGCAGCCCCAGCATTTT. It yields the protein CASSDPEQARGQPQHF.

This sequence joins TRBV5-6 and TRBJ1-4, with D possibly being TRBD1 (6 bases). The CDR3 is 14 amino acids. The germline gives CDR1 SGHDT, CDR2 YYEEEE. V gave up 7 bases and J gave up 7 bases, with 17 bases separating them. In nucleotides, the CDR3 is TGTGCCAGCGGGGGGGGCCTTCGGGGTGAAAAACTGTTTTTT. The encoded protein is CASGGGLRGEKLFF.

This rearrangement joins TRBV19 to TRBJ1-5; 9 bases fit TRBD1. Germline loops: CDR1 LNHDA, CDR2 SQIVND (reference sequence). The CDR3 has 15 amino acids. Germline trimming cut 5 bases from V and 7 bases from J; bases unmatched to any gene: 9. The CDR3 region is CASSGGGQGGQPQHF. CDR3 DNA: TGTGCCAGTAGTGGGGGGGGACAGGGAGGCCAGCCCCAGCATTTT.

This sequence joins TRBV15 and TRBJ1-1; D is possibly TRBD1 (5 bases). V lost 8 bases and J 4 bases, leaving 17 bases between the germline ends. Germline CDR1 LNHNV, CDR2 YYDKDF (reference sequence). The CDR3 is 14 amino acids. The CDR3 reads CATAQRGGVTEAFF. The CDR3 bases are TGTGCCACCGCCCAGCGGGGGGGAGTCACTGAAGCTTTCTTT.

The rearrangement joins TRBV5-1 to TRBJ2-7, with 7 positions matching TRBD2. V shed 2 bases and J 0 bases; nucleotides not matched to a gene: 2. The CDR3 is 14 residues long. CDR1 is SGHRS and CDR2 is YFSETQ in the germline V gene. CDR3 in amino acids: CASSLAGPSYEQYF. CDR3 coding DNA: TGCGCCAGCAGCTTAGCGGGGCCCTCCTACGAGCAGTACTTC.

The chain has TRBV18 and TRBJ2-3; D unclear. V was shortened by 2 bases and J by 2 bases, with 11 bases between the two germline ends. This CDR3 spans 15 amino acids. Looked up from germline, CDR1 is KGHSH and CDR2 is LQKENI. The CDR3 DNA sequence: TGTGCCAGCTCACCATCGCCTAGTCCCACAGATACGCAGTATTTT. Translated: CASSPSPSPTDTQYF. Complete variable domain (other parts from reference TRBV18 and TRBJ2-3): NAGVMQNPRHLVRRRGQEARLRCSPMKGHSHVYWYRQLPEEGLKFMVYLQKENIIDESGMPKERFSAEFPKEGPSILRIQQVVRGDSAAYFCASSPSPSPTDTQYFGPGTRLTVL.

This rearrangement joins TRBV5-1 to TRBJ2-3; D might be TRBD1 (5 bases). Germline values: CDR1 SGHRS, CDR2 YFSETQ. The CDR3 contains 14 residues. V was clipped by 4 bases and J by 6 bases, with 15 bases between them. CDR3 nucleotides: TGCGCCAGCAGCAAGGACAAGACCTCGGATACGCAGTATTTT. Protein product: CASSKDKTSDTQYF.

The genes are TRBV10-3 and TRBJ1-1, with D unresolved. CDR1 ENHRY and CDR2 SYGVKD come from the germline V gene. V lost 10 bases, J lost 1 base, and 13 bases lay in between. This CDR3 has 13 amino acids. The CDR3 DNA follows: TGTGCCACCCGCGGGGAAGAGAACACTGAAGCTTTCTTT. Protein product: CATRGEENTEAFF.

J is TRBJ2-5 and V is TRBV7-2, with 7 bases lining up with TRBD1. The CDR3 runs 13 residues. J lost 5 bases, V lost 5 bases, and 5 bases had no gene match. Germline CDR1 and CDR2: SGHTA and FQGNSA. For the CDR3, the DNA is TGTGCCAGCAGCCTACAGGGGCGGGAGACCCAGTACTTC. Residues: CASSLQGRETQYF.